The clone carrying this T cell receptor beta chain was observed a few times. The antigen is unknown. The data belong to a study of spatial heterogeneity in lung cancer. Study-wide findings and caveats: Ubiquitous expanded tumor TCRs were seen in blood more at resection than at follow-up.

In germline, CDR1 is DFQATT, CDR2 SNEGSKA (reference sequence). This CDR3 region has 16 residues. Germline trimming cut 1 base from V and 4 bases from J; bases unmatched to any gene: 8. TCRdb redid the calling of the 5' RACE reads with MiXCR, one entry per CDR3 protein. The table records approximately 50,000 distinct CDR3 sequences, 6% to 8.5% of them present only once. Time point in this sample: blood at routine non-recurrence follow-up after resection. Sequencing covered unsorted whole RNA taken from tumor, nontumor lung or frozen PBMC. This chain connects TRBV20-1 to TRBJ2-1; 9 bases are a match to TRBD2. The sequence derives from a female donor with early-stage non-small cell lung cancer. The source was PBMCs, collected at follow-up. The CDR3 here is CSARVERTSDYNEQFF. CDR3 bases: TGCAGTGCTAGAGTCGAACGGACTAGCGATTACAATGAGCAGTTCTTC.